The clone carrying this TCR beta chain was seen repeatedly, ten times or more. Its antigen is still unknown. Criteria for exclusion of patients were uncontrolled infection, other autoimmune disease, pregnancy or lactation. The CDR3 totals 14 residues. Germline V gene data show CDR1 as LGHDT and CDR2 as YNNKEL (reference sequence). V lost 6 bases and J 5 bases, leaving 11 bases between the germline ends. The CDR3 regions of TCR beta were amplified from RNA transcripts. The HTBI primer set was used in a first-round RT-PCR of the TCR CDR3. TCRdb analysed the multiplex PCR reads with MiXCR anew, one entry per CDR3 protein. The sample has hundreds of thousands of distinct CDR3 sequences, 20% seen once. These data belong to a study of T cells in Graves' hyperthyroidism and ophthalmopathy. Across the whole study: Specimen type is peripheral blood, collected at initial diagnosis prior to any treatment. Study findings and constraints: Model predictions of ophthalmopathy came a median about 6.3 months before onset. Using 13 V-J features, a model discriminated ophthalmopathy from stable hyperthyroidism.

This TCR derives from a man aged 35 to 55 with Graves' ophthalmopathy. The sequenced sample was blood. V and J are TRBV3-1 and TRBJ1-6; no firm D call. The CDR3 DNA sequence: TGTGCCAGCAGAACACGGACCAATAATTCACCCCTCCACTTT. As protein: CASRTRTNNSPLHF.